Below, 23 T cell receptor beta chains from the same sample are listed, as sequenced in a study of cytomegalovirus exposure and HLA in healthy donors. It was with 60 Vbeta and 13 Jbeta primers that the PCR ran. Profiling relied on immunoSEQ multiplex PCR, and the TCRdb table lists in-frame clones only, not all of them. The sample yields approximately 170,000 clones, roughly 80% seen once. Sequencing input: PBMCs. All receptors derive from a human donor in good health.

Only one count was recorded for this clone. The CDR3 nucleotides are TGTGCCAGCAGCGGGGGGAGAGCCTACGAGCAGTACTTC. Its translation is CASSGGRAYEQYF. This chain connects TRBV7-9 to TRBJ2-7; TRBD2 might be the D (6 bases). CDR3 size: 13 residues. The V end lost 5 bases, the J end lost 2 bases, and 10 bases lay between the germline ends. Germline V gives CDR1 SEHNR, CDR2 FQNEAQ (reference sequence).

The V call is TRBV29-1, the J call TRBJ1-1; no clear D gene. This CDR3 has 13 amino acids. The germline CDR1 and CDR2 sequences are SQVTM and ANQGSEA. V was shortened by 4 bases and J by 6 bases, with 15 bases between the two germline ends. CDR3 DNA: TGCAGCGTTGGGAGGGTCCAAGAGTCTGAAGCTTTCTTT. As protein: CSVGRVQESEAFF.

The chain has TRBV9 and TRBJ2-3; possible D gene TRBD2, 6 bases. The CDR3 consists of 15 residues. Germline lookup yields CDR1 SGDLS and CDR2 YYNGEE. Deletions cut 3 bases from V and 1 base from J, with 12 bases between. This CDR3 reads CASSAGGSRTDTQYF. Written as DNA, the CDR3 is TGTGCCAGCAGCGCCGGAGGGAGCCGCACAGATACGCAGTATTTT.

This clone has just a few counts. This chain links TRBV11-3 with TRBJ2-7; 9 bases are a match to TRBD1. CDR3 size: 13 residues. The germline CDR1 and CDR2 sequences are SGHNT and YENEEA. V was pared by 3 bases and J by 5 bases, with 2 bases of the junction left unmatched. The CDR3 loop reads CASSLDRGHEQYF. CDR3 nucleotide sequence: TGTGCCAGCAGCTTGGACAGGGGCCACGAGCAGTACTTC.

This clone appeared a few times. This rearrangement joins TRBV10-2 to TRBJ1-2; D not certain. The CDR3 extends over 13 amino acids. The V end lost 4 bases, the J end lost 8 bases, and 14 bases lay between the germline ends. The V gene's germline CDR1 is WSHSY and CDR2 SAAADI. CDR3 DNA sequence: TGCGCCAGCAGTGTAGCTTATCCTGAAGGCTACACCTTC. This codes for CASSVAYPEGYTF.

The gene calls are TRBV29-1 and TRBJ1-2, with TRBD1 as a possible D gene (6 bases). The length of the CDR3 is 13 residues. Trimming removed 6 bases at V and 5 bases at J, with 16 bases between. Germline CDR1 is SQVTM and CDR2 is ANQGSEA. CDR3 bases: TGCAGCGTCAACAGAGGGACACAGTATGGCTACACCTTC. This translates into CSVNRGTQYGYTF.

Only a few counts were recorded for this clone. The rearrangement joins TRBV19 to TRBJ2-5, with D maybe TRBD2 (6 bases). V shed 3 bases and J shed 3 bases, with 14 bases lying between them. This CDR3 is built from 15 residues. CDR1 LNHDA and CDR2 SQIVND come from the germline V gene (reference sequence). CDR3 amino acids: CASSILLTSKETQYF. As DNA, the CDR3 is TGTGCCAGTAGTATCCTGTTGACTAGTAAAGAGACCCAGTACTTC.

This clone was detected once. The chain joins TRBV11-3 to TRBJ1-3, with D possibly TRBD1 on 6 matching bases. Per the germline V gene, CDR1 is SGHNT and CDR2 is YENEEA. Trimming took 8 bases from V and 4 from J, leaving 15 bases between them. The CDR3 spans 14 residues. DNA of the CDR3: TGTGCCAGCTCCCAGGGGTCGCCCGGAAACACCATATATTTT. It codes for CASSQGSPGNTIYF.

The chain carries TRBV6-1 and TRBJ2-6, with a possible D match to TRBD1 (5 bases). Germline V CDR1 and CDR2: MNHNS, SASEGT. Trimming pared 11 bases from V and 0 bases from J, leaving 14 bases between. The CDR3 has 15 amino acids. CDR3 sequence (DNA): TGTGCCGTGACAGTGGCCCCCTCTGGGGCCAACGTCCTGACTTTC. Translation gives CAVTVAPSGANVLTF.

The chain joins TRBV1 to TRBJ1-1. TRBV1 is shown as a pseudogene. The CDR3 length is 13 residues. Here the CDR3 DNA reads TGCACCAGCAGCCACTCGCGGAACACTGAAGCTTTCTTT. Amino acid sequence: CTSSHSRNTEAFF.

The CDR3 sequence: CASIPFRDRVRNEQFF. CDR3 DNA sequence: TGTGCCAGCATCCCTTTTAGGGACAGGGTGCGGAATGAGCAGTTCTTC. V usage is TRBV9 and J usage is TRBJ2-1; 9 positions agree with TRBD1. Trimming took 6 bases from V and 7 from J; bases not matched to a gene: 14. This CDR3 comprises 16 residues. Per the germline V gene, CDR1 is SGDLS and CDR2 is YYNGEE.

The chain carries TRBV2 and TRBJ2-1; possibly TRBD2 for D (6 bases). This CDR3 spans 11 amino acids. Germline V CDR1 and CDR2: SNHLY, FYNNEI. The DNA of the CDR3 is TGTGCAACCGGGAGTATCAATGAGCAGTTCTTC. It codes for CATGSINEQFF. The full variable domain, completed using reference TRBV2 and TRBJ2-1, is EPEVTQTPSHQVTQMGQEVILRCVPISNHLYFYWYRQILGQKVEFLVSFYNNEISEKSEIFDDQFSVERPDGSNFTLKIRSTKLEDSAMYFCATGSINEQFFGPGTRLTVL.

The chain links TRBV6-1 to TRBJ1-3; no definite D call. The J call could be wrong; TRBJ2-2 is a better fit for the DNA end. Germline CDR1 is MNHNS and CDR2 is SASEGT. The CDR3 covers 14 residues. The CDR3 nucleotides read TGTGCCAGCAGTGTAAGGACCAACACCGGGGAGCTGTTTTTT. Translation gives CASSVRTNTGELFF.

This chain links TRBV5-4 with TRBJ1-1, with D tentatively TRBD1 (6 bases). Germline assignment: CDR1 SGHNT and CDR2 YYREEE (reference sequence). The CDR3 runs 16 residues. V was shortened by 4 bases and J by 0 bases, with 16 bases between the two germline ends. This CDR3 is CASSPKGQLMNTEAFF. In DNA, the CDR3 is TGTGCCAGCAGCCCCAAAGGACAGCTAATGAACACTGAAGCTTTCTTT.

In DNA, the CDR3 is TGTGCCAGCAGTCTAGCGGGGGGGTCCTACGAGCAGTACTTC. This gives the protein CASSLAGGSYEQYF. This sequence joins TRBV6-1 and TRBJ2-7; 12 bases align to TRBD2. The CDR3 is made up of 14 amino acids. Germline loops: CDR1 MNHNS, CDR2 SASEGT. J lost 1 base, V lost 5 bases, and 0 bases had no gene match.

This clone came up once. The chain uses TRBV4-1 and TRBJ2-7, with no clear D. The germline CDR1 and CDR2 sequences are MGHRA and YSYEKL. Trimming pared 0 bases from V and 5 bases from J, leaving 8 bases between. The CDR3 contains 13 residues. The CDR3 DNA reads TGCGCCAGCAGCCAAGATGGGCTACACGAGCAGTACTTC. Amino acid sequence: CASSQDGLHEQYF.

Details on this clone: The junction shows a germline mismatch at one end, possibly a read error. The chain has TRBV10-3 and TRBJ2-5; D not resolved. Germline CDR1 reads ENHRY; CDR2 reads SYGVKD. This CDR3 spans 12 amino acids. CDR3 in amino acids: CATSVRKETQYF. Written as DNA, the CDR3 is TGTGCCACCAGTGTGAGAAAAGAGACCCAGTACTTC.

The CDR3 loop is CASSLGGGTYEQYF. The CDR3 DNA is TGTGCCAGCAGCTTGGGCGGCGGAACCTACGAGCAGTACTTC. The chain has TRBV5-6 and TRBJ2-7, with D unclear. With 0 bases removed from V and 2 bases from J, the gap between germline ends came to 9 bases. This CDR3 spans 14 amino acids. CDR1 and CDR2 (germline): SGHDT, YYEEEE.

The CDR3 DNA follows: TGTGCCAGCAGCTTAAGACAGGGTCGTTTAGAGACCCAGTACTTC. It specifies CASSLRQGRLETQYF. V gene TRBV7-2 combines with J gene TRBJ2-5, with 7 bases fitting TRBD1. CDR3 size: 15 residues. V gave up 2 bases and J gave up 4 bases; unmatched junction bases: 7. Germline lookup yields CDR1 SGHTA and CDR2 FQGNSA.

This clone showed up just a few times. The V call is TRBV29-1, the J call TRBJ2-7; D remains ambiguous. The V gene's germline CDR1 is SQVTM and CDR2 ANQGSEA. Trimming pared 3 bases from V and 0 bases from J, leaving 12 bases between. The CDR3 has 14 amino acids. The CDR3 nucleotides read TGCAGCGTTGACACAGCAGCAAGCTCCTACGAGCAGTACTTC. Translated: CSVDTAASSYEQYF.

V gene TRBV27 combines with J gene TRBJ1-5, with D perhaps TRBD1 (6 bases). In germline, CDR1 is MNHEY, CDR2 SMNVEV (reference sequence). Trimming removed 3 bases from V and 3 bases from J, with 9 bases in between. The CDR3 is 14 residues long. CDR3 protein: CASSLDSPNQPQHF. CDR3 bases: TGTGCCAGCAGTTTGGACAGCCCCAATCAGCCCCAGCATTTT.

Only one count was recorded for this clone. The genes are TRBV12-5 and TRBJ1-5; TRBD1 agrees at 9 bases. Germline V lookup: CDR1 LGHNT, CDR2 FRNRAP. V lost 7 bases, J lost 2 bases, and 6 bases stayed unmatched. The CDR3 consists of 15 residues. CDR3 nucleotide sequence: TGTGCTAGTGTTTCGGACAGGGGAGGCAATCAGCCCCAGCATTTT. It is translated as CASVSDRGGNQPQHF.

The chain combines TRBV29-1 with TRBJ2-1; 8 positions match TRBD2. This CDR3 region has 16 residues. The junction had 11 bases not matched to a gene; V was cut back by 1 base and J by 6 bases. Germline V gene sequence: CDR1 SQVTM, CDR2 ANQGSEA. CDR3 protein: CSVEGSSGLVSNEQFF. In DNA form, the CDR3 reads TGCAGCGTTGAAGGGAGTTCGGGACTAGTTAGCAATGAGCAGTTCTTC.